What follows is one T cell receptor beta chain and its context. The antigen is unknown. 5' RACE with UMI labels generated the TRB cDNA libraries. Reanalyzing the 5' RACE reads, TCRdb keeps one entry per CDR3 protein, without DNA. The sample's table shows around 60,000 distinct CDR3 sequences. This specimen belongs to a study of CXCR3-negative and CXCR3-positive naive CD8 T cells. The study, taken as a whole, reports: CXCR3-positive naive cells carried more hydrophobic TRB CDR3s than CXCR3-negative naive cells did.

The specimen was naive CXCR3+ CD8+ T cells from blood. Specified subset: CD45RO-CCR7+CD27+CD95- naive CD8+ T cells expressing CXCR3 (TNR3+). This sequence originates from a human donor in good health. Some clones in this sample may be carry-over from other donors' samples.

CDR3 loop: CTSSKDRGFDEQYF. The gene calls are TRBV5-5 and TRBJ2-7; lacking DNA, the TRBD1 call made by TCRdb goes unchecked. In germline, CDR1 is SGHKS, CDR2 YYEKEE (reference sequence). The CDR3 has 14 residues.